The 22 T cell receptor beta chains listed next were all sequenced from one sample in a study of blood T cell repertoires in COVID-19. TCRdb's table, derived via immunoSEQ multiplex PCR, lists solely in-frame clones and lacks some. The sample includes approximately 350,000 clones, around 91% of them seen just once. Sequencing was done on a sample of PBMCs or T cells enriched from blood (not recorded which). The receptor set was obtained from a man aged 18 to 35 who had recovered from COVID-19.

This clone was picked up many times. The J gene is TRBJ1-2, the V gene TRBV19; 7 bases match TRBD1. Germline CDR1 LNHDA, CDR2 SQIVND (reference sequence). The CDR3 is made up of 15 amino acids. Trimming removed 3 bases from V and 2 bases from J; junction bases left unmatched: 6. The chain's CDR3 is CASSISPTGNYGYTF. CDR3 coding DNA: TGTGCCAGTAGTATTTCCCCGACAGGGAACTATGGCTACACCTTC.

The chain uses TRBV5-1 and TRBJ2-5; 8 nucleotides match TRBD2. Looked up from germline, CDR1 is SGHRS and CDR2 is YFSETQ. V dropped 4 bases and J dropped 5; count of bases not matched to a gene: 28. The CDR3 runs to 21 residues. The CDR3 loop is CASSPARASGVVAGRGETQYF. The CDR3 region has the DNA TGCGCCAGCAGCCCGGCGCGAGCTTCCGGAGTCGTAGCGGGACGGGGGGAGACCCAGTACTTC.

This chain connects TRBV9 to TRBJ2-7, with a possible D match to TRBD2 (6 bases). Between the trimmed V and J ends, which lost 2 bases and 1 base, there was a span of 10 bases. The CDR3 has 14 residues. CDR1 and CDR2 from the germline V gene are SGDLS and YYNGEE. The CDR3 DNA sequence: TGTGCCAGCAGCGTGGACGGGGGTTCCTACGAGCAGTACTTC. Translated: CASSVDGGSYEQYF.

The chain's CDR3 is CSVSESGADTQYF. CDR3 sequence (DNA): TGCAGCGTTAGCGAGTCGGGGGCAGATACGCAGTATTTT. The V call is TRBV29-1, the J call TRBJ2-3, with D maybe TRBD2 (6 bases). V dropped 5 bases and J dropped 4 bases, with 13 bases sitting between them. The CDR3 sequence is 13 residues long. CDR1 SQVTM and CDR2 ANQGSEA come from the germline V gene.

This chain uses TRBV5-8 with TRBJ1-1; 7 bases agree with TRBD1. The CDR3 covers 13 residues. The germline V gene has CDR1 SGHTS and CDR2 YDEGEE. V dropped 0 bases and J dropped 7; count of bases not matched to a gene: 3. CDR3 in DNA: TGTGCCAGCAGCTTGGGGACAGGACGTGAAGCTTTCTTT. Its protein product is CASSLGTGREAFF.

The CDR3 DNA reads as TGTGCCAGCAGCCAAGATCGGGGACTAAGGAATCTCGAGCAGTACTTC. This gives the protein CASSQDRGLRNLEQYF. The V and J genes are TRBV3-1 (or the pseudogene TRBV3-2) and TRBJ2-7; TRBD2 agrees at 7 bases. CDR3 size: 16 residues. Germline CDR1 and CDR2: LGHDT and YNNKEL (reference sequence). The V segment lost 0 bases and the J segment 6 bases; nucleotides outside the gene matches: 11.

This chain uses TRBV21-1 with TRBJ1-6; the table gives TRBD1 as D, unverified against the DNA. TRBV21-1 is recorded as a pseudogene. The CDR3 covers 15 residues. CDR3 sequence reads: CASSTAGFYNSPLHF. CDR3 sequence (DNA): TGTGCCAGCAGCACGGCAGGATTCTATAATTCACCCCTCCACTTT.

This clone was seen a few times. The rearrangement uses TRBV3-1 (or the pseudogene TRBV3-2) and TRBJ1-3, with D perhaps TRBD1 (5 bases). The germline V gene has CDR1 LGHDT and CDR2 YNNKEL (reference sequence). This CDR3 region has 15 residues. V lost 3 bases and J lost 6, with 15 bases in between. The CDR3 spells CASSHRQGSSNTIYF. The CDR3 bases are TGTGCCAGCAGCCACCGCCAGGGCTCATCAAACACCATATATTTT.

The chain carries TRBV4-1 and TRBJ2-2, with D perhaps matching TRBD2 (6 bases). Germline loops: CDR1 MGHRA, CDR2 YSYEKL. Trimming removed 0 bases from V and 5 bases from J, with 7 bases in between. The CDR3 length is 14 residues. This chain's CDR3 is CASSQEGGTGELFF. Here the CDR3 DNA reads TGCGCCAGCAGCCAAGAAGGAGGGACCGGGGAGCTGTTTTTT.

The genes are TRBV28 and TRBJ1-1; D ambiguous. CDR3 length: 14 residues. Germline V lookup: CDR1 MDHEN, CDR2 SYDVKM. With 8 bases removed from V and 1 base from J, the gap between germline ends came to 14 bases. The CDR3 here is CASLAGPPNTEAFF. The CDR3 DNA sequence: TGTGCCAGCCTAGCTGGACCGCCGAACACTGAAGCTTTCTTT.

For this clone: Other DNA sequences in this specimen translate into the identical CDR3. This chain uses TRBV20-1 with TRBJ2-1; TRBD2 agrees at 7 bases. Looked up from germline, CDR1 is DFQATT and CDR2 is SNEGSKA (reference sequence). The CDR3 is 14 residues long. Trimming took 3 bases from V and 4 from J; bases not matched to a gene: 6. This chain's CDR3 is CSASPPGGYNEQFF. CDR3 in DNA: TGCAGTGCTAGTCCCCCGGGAGGATACAATGAGCAGTTCTTC.

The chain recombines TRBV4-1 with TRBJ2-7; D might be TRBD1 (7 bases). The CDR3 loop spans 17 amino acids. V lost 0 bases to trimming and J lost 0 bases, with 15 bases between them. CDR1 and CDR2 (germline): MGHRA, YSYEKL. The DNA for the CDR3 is TGCGCCAGCAGCCAAGAAGGAGGGACAGTTTTCTCCTACGAGCAGTACTTC. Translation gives CASSQEGGTVFSYEQYF.

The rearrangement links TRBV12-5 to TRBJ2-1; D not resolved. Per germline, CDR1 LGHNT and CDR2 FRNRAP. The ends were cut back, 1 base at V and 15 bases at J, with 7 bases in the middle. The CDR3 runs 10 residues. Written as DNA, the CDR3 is TGTGCTAGTGGTTTGGGGCTCCCGTTCTTC. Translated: CASGLGLPFF. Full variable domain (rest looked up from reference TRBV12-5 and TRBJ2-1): DARVTQTPRHKVTEMGQEVTMRCQPILGHNTVFWYRQTMMQGLELLAYFRNRAPLDDSGMPKDRFSAEMPDATLATLKIQPSEPRDSAVYFCASGLGLPFFGPGTRLTVL.

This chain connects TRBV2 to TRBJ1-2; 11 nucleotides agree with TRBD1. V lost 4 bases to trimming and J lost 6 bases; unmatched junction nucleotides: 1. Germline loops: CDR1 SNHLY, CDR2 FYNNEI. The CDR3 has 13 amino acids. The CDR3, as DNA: TGTGCCAGCAGTGGGACAGGGGGCGATGGCTACACCTTC. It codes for CASSGTGGDGYTF.

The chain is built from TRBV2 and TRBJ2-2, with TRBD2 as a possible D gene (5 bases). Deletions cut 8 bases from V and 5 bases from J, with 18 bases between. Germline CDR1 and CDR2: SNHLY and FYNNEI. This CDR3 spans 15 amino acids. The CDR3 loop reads CASQLVREGTGELFF. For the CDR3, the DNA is TGTGCCAGCCAGCTAGTCCGTGAGGGTACCGGGGAGCTGTTTTTT.

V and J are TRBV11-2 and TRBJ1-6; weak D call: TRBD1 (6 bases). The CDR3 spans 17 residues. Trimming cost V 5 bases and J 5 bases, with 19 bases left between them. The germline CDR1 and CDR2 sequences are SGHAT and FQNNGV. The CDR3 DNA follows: TGTGCCAGCAGCCCGAACAAATGGACAGAGGATAATTCACCCCTCCACTTT. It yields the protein CASSPNKWTEDNSPLHF.

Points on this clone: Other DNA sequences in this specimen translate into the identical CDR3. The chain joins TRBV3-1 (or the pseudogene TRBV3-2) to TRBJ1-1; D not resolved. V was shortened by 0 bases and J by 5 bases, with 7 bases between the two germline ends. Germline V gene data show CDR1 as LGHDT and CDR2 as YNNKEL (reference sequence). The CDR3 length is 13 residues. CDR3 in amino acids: CASSQERRTEAFF. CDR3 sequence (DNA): TGTGCCAGCAGCCAAGAAAGGAGGACTGAAGCTTTCTTT.

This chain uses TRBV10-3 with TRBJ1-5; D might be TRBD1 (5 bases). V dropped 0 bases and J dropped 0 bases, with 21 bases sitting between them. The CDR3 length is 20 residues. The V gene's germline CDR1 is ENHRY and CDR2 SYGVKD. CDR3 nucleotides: TGTGCCATCAGTGAGTCGGCGCAGGGCAGATGGGGACTTAGCAATCAGCCCCAGCATTTT. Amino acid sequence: CAISESAQGRWGLSNQPQHF.

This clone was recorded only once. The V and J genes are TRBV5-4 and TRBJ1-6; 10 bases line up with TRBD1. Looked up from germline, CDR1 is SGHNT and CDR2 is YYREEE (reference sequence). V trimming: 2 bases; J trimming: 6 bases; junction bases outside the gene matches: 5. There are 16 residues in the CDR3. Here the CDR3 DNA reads TGTGCCAGCAGCTTTGGGGACAGGGGCGCTAATTCACCCCTCCACTTT. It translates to CASSFGDRGANSPLHF.

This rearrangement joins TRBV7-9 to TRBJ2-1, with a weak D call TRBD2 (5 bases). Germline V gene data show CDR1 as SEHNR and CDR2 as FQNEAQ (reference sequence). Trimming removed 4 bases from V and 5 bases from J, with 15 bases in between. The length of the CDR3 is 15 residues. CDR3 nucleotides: TGTGCCAGCAGCTATGAGGGAGTCAGCCACAATGAGCAGTTCTTC. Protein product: CASSYEGVSHNEQFF.

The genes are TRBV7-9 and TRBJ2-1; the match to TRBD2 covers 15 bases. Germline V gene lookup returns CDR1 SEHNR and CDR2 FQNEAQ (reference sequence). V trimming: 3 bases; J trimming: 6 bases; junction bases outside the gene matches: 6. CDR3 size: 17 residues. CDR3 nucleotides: TGTGCCAGCAGCTTTCCCACGGGACTAGCGGGAGGCAATGAGCAGTTCTTC. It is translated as CASSFPTGLAGGNEQFF.

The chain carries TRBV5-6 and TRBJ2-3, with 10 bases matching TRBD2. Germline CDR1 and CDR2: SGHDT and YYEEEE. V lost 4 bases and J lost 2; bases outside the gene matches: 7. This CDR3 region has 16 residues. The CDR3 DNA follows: TGTGCCAGCAGCCACCGTAGCGGGAGGCTCACAGATACGCAGTATTTT. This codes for CASSHRSGRLTDTQYF.